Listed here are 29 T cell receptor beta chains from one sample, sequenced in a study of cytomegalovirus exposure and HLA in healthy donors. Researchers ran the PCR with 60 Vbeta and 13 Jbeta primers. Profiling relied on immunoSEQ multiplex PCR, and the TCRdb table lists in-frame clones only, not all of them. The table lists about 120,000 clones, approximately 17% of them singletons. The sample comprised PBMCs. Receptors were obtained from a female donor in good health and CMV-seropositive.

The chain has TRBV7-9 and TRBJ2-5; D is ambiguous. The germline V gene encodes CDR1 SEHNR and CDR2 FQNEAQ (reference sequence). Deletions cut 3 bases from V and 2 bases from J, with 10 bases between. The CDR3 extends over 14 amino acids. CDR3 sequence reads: CASSFLAGQETQYF. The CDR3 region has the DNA TGTGCCAGCAGCTTCTTGGCAGGTCAAGAGACCCAGTACTTC.

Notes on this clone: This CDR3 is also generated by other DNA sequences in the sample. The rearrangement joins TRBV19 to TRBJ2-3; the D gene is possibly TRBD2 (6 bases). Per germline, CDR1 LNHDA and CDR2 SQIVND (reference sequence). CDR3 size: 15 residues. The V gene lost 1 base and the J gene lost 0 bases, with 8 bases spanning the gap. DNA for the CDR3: TGTGCCAGTAGTATAGGAGCGGGTAGCACAGATACGCAGTATTTT. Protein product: CASSIGAGSTDTQYF.

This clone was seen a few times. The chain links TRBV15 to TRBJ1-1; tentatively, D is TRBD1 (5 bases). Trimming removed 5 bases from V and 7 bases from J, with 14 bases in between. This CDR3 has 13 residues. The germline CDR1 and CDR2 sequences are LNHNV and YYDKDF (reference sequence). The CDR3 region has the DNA TGTGCCACCAGCGTAAATAGACAGAGTGAAGCTTTCTTT. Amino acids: CATSVNRQSEAFF. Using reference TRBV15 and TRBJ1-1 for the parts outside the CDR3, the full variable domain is DAMVIQNPRYQVTQFGKPVTLSCSQTLNHNVMYWYQQKSSQAPKLLFHYYDKDFNNEADTPDNFQSRRPNTSFCFLDIRSPGLGDTAMYLCATSVNRQSEAFFGQGTRLTVV.

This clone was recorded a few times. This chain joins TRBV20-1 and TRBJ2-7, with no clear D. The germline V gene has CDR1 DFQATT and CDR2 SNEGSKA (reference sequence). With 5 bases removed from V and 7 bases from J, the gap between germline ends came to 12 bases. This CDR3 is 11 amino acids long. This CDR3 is CSAAGFQEQYF. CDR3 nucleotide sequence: TGCAGTGCTGCCGGGTTTCAGGAGCAGTACTTC.

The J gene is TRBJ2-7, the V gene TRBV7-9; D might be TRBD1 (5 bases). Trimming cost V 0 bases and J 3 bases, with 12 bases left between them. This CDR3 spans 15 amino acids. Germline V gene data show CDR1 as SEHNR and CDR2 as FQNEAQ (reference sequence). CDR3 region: CASSLAQGRVYEQYF. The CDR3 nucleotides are TGTGCCAGCAGCTTAGCCCAGGGCCGGGTCTACGAGCAGTACTTC.

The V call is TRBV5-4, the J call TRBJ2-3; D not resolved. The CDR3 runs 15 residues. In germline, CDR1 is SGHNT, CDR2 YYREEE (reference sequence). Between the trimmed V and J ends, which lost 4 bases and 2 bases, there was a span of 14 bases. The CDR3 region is CASSPRPGVTDTQYF. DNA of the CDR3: TGTGCCAGCAGCCCTCGTCCAGGTGTCACAGATACGCAGTATTTT.

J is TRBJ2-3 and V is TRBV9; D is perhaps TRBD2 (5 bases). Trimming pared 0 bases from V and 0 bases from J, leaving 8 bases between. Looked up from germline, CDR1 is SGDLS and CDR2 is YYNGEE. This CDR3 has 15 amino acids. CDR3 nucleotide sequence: TGTGCCAGCAGCGTAGTAGGGAGAAGCACAGATACGCAGTATTTT. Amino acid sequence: CASSVVGRSTDTQYF.

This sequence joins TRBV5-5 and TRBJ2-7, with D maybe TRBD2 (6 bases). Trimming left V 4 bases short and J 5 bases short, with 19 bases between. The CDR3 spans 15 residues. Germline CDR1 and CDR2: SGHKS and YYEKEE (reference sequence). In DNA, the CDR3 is TGTGCCAGCAGCCCTATGACGGGAGTTCCCCACGAGCAGTACTTC. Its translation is CASSPMTGVPHEQYF.

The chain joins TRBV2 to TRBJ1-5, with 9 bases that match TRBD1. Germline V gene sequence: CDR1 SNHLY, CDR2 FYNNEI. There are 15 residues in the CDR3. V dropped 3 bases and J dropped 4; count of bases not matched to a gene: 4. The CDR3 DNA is TGTGCCAGCAGTGAGTGGGGACAGGGTAATCAGCCCCAGCATTTT. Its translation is CASSEWGQGNQPQHF.

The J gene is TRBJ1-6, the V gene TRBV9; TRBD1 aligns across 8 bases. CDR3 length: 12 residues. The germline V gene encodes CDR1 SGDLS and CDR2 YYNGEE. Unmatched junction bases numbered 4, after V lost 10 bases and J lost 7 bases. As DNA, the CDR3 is TGTGCCTCGTCAGGGGGCAATTCACCCCTCCACTTT. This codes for CASSGGNSPLHF.

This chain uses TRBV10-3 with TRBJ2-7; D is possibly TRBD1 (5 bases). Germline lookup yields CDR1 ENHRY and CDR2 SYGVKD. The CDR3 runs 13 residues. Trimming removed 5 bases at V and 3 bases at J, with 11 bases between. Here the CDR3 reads CAISRQRIYEQYF. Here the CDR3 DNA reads TGTGCCATCAGTCGACAGAGAATCTACGAGCAGTACTTC.

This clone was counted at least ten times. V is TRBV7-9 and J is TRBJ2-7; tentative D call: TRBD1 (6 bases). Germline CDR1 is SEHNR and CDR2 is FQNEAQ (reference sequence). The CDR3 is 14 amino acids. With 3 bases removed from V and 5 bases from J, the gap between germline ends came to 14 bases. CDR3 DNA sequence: TGTGCCAGCAGCTTTAGCTCGCCAGGGGACGAGCAGTACTTC. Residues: CASSFSSPGDEQYF.

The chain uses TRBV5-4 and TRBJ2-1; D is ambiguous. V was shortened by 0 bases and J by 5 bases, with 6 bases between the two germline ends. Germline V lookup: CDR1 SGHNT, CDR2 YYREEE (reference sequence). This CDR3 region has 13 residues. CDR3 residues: CASSLGLHNEQFF. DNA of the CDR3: TGTGCCAGCAGCTTGGGACTCCACAATGAGCAGTTCTTC. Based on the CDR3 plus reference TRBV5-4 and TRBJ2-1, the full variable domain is ETGVTQSPTHLIKTRGQQVTLRCSSQSGHNTVSWYQQALGQGPQFIFQYYREEENGRGNFPPRFSGLQFPNYSSELNVNALELDDSALYLCASSLGLHNEQFFGPGTRLTVL.

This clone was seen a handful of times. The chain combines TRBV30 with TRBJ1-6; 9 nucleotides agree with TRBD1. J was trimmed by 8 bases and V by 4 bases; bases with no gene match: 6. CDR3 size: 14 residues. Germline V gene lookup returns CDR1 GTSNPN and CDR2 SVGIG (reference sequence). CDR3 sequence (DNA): TGTGCCTGGACAATCGGACAGGGGTATTCACCCCTCCACTTT. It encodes CAWTIGQGYSPLHF.

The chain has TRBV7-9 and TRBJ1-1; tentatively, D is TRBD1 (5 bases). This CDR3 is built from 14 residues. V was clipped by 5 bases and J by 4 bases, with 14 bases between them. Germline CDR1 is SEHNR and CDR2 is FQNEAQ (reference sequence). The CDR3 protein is CASSPTRDATEAFF. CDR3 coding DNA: TGTGCCAGCAGCCCAACCAGGGATGCCACTGAAGCTTTCTTT.

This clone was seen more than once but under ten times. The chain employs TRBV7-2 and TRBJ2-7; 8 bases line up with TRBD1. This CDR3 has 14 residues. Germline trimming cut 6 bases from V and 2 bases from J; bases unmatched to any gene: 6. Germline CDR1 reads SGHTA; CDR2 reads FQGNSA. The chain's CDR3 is CASRPGQEPYEQYF. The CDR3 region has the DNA TGTGCCAGCAGGCCGGGACAGGAGCCCTACGAGCAGTACTTC.

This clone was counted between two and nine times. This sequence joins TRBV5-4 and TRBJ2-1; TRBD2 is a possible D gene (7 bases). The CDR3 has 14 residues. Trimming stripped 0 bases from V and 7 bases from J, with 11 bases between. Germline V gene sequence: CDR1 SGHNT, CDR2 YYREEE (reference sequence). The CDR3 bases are TGTGCCAGCAGCTTGGGTGGGAGGGGGAATGAGCAGTTCTTC. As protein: CASSLGGRGNEQFF.

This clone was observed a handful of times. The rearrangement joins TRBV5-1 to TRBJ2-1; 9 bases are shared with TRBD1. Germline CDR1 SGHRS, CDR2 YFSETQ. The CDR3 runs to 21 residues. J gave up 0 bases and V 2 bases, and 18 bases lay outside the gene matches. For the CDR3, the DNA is TGCGCCAGCAGCTTCCTGTTATGGGGACAGGGATCTGAGAGCTCCTACAATGAGCAGTTCTTC. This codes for CASSFLLWGQGSESSYNEQFF.

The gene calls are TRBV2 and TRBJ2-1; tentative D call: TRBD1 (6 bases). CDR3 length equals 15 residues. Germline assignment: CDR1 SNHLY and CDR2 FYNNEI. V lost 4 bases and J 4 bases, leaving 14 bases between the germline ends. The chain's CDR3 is CASSAETGVYNEQFF. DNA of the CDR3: TGTGCCAGCAGTGCGGAGACAGGAGTGTACAATGAGCAGTTCTTC. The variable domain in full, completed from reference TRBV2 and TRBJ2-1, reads EPEVTQTPSHQVTQMGQEVILRCVPISNHLYFYWYRQILGQKVEFLVSFYNNEISEKSEIFDDQFSVERPDGSNFTLKIRSTKLEDSAMYFCASSAETGVYNEQFFGPGTRLTVL.

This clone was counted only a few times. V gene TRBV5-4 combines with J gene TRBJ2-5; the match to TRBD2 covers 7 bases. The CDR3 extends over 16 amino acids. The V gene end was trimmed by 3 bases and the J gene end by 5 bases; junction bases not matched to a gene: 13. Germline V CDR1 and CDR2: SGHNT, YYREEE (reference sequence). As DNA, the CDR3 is TGTGCCAGCAGCTATATTACTAGCGAGGTTGCGGAGACCCAGTACTTC. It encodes CASSYITSEVAETQYF.

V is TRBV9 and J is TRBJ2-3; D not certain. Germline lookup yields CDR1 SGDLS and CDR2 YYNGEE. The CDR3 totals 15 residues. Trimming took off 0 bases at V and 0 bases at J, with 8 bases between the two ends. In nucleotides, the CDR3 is TGTGCCAGCAGCGTAGATCCCGGGAGCACAGATACGCAGTATTTT. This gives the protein CASSVDPGSTDTQYF.

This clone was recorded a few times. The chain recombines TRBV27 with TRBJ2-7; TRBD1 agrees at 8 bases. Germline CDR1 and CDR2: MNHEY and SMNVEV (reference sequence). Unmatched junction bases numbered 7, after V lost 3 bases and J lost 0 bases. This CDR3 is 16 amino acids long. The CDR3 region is CASSFSTGQVSYEQYF. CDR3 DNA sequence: TGTGCCAGCAGTTTCAGCACGGGACAGGTCTCCTACGAGCAGTACTTC.

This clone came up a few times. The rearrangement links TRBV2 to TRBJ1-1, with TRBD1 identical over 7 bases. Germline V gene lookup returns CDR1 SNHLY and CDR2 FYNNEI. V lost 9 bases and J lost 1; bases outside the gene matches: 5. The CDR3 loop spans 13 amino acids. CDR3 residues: CASRQGPNTEAFF. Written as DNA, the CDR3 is TGTGCCAGTAGACAGGGACCGAACACTGAAGCTTTCTTT.

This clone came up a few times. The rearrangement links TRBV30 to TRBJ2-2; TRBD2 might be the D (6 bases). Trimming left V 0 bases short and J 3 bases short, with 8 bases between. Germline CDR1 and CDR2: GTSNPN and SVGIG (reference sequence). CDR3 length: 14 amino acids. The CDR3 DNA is TGTGCCTGGAGTGTGGGGGGATACACCGGGGAGCTGTTTTTT. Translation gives CAWSVGGYTGELFF.

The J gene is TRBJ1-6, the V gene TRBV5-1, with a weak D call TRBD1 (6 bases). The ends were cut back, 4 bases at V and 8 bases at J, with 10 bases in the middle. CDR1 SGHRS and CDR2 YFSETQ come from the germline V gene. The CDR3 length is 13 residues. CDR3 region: CASSVAGDSPLHF. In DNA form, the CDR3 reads TGCGCCAGCAGCGTCGCAGGGGATTCACCCCTCCACTTT.

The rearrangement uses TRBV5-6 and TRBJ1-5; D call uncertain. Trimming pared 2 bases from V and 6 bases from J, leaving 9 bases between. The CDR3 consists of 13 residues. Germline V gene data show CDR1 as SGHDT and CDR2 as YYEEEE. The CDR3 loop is CASSFGEGQPQHF. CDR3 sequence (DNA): TGTGCCAGCAGCTTCGGGGAGGGTCAGCCCCAGCATTTT.

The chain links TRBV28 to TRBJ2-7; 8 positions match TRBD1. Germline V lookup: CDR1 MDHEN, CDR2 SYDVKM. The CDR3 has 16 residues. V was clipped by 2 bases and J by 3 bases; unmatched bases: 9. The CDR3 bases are TGTGCCAGCAGTTTAACAGGGGGAGGTAGCGTCTACGAGCAGTACTTC. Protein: CASSLTGGGSVYEQYF.

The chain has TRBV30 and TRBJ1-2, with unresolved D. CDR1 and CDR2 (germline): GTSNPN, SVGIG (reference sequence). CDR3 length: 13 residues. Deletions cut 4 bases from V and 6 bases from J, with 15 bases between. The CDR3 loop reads CAWTVAGGNGYTF. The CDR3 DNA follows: TGTGCCTGGACTGTCGCGGGAGGTAATGGCTACACCTTC.

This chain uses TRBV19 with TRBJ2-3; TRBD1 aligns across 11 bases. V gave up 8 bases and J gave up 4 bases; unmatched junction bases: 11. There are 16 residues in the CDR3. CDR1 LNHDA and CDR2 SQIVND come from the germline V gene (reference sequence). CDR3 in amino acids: CASGTTGTGGADTQYF. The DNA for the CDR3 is TGTGCCAGTGGCACCACCGGGACAGGGGGAGCAGATACGCAGTATTTT.